This T cell receptor (beta chain) was documented in a study of shared clonotypes between healthy human individuals. On the study more broadly: Three plates each covered CD4 naive and memory; CD8 naive two, CD8 memory one.

The CDR3 contains 14 residues. The ends were cut back, 1 base at V and 6 bases at J, with 13 bases in the middle. Germline V gene lookup returns CDR1 SEHNR and CDR2 FQNEAQ (reference sequence). Healthy adults negative for HIV, lacking recent acute infections or vaccinations, served as donors. The split of CD4+ cells yielded CD45RA+ naive and CD45RA-negative memory subsets. TCRdb's copy holds only in-frame clones and misses some; the assay was immunoSEQ multiplex PCR. Among more than 550,000 clones listed, over 55% were seen once. Sequences were obtained from memory CD4+ T cells sorted from blood. Sample subset: CD45RA-negative fraction. The chain has TRBV7-9 and TRBJ2-7; TRBD1 is a possible D gene (7 bases). This sequence originates from a woman aged 30 to 39 in good health. CDR3 bases: TGTGCCAGCAGCTTAGTTGCAGGGGGGCTCGAGCAGTACTTC. Amino acid sequence: CASSLVAGGLEQYF.